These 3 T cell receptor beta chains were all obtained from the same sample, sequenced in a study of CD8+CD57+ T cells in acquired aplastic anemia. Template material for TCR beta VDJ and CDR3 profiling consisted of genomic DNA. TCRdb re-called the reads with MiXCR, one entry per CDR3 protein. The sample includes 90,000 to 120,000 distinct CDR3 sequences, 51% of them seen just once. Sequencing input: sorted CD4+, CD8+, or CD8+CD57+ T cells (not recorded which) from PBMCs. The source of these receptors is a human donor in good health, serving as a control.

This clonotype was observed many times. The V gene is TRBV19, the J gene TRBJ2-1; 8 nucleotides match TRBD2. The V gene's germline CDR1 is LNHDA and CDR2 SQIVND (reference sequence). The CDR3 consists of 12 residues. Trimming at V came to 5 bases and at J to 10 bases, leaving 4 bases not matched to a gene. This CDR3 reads CASSPTGGEQFF. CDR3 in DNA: TGTGCCAGTAGTCCAACGGGGGGGGAGCAGTTCTTC.

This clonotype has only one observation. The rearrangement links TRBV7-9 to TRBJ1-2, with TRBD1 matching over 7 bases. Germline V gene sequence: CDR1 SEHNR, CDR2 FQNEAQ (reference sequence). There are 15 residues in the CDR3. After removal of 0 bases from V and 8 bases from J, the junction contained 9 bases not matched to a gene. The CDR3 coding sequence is TGTGCCAGCAGCTTAGCCTTCGACAGGGTCCAAGGCTACACCTTC. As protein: CASSLAFDRVQGYTF.

The CDR3 here is CASSLAPTENTEAFF. CDR3 nucleotide sequence: TGTGCCAGCAGCTTGGCCCCGACAGAAAACACTGAAGCTTTCTTT. The chain employs TRBV5-5 and TRBJ1-1, with a possible D match to TRBD1 (5 bases). Germline V gene data show CDR1 as SGHKS and CDR2 as YYEKEE (reference sequence). With 0 bases removed from V and 2 bases from J, the gap between germline ends came to 11 bases. The length of the CDR3 is 15 residues.